This TCR beta chain is drawn from a study of chemoradiotherapy in HPV16-positive cancers. Study-level points and caveats: Only two HPV16-positive patients supplied the functional HPV-specificity definition.

This clone was picked up one time. Its antigen is as yet unknown. Clones were read by immunoSEQ multiplex PCR, and TCRdb kept only the in-frame ones, dropping some. Of thousands of clones listed, more than 75% are singletons. The sample was tumor tissue, taken from a patient who underwent chemoradiotherapy. This TCR came from a human donor with HPV-associated anogenital cancer.

This CDR3 is CASSQGQAAIYEQYF. CDR3 coding DNA: TGCGCCAGCAGCCAGGGACAGGCGGCGATCTACGAGCAGTACTTC. The V call is TRBV4-1, the J call TRBJ2-7; 8 bases line up with TRBD1. There are 15 residues in the CDR3. Germline-derived CDR1 and CDR2 are MGHRA and YSYEKL. J gave up 3 bases and V 3 bases, and 7 bases lay outside the gene matches.